Below, 7 T cell receptor beta chains from the same sample are listed, as sequenced in a study of CD8 T cells in ankylosing spondylitis. TCRdb passed the 5' RACE reads through MiXCR, listing each CDR3 protein once. In the table there are under 250,000 distinct CDR3 sequences, roughly 25% of which are singletons. The sequencing sample was made of blood, either unsorted or a sorted T cell fraction (not recorded which). The receptors stem from a male donor with ankylosing spondylitis or in good health (not recorded which).

The sample holds one count of this clonotype. The CDR3 DNA is TGCAGCGTTCGGGGACAGTCCTACGAGCAGTACTTC. Protein: CSVRGQSYEQYF. The V and J genes are TRBV29-1 and TRBJ2-7; 7 bases line up with TRBD1. V shed 5 bases, J shed 1 base, and the junction held 2 bases outside the gene matches. Germline values: CDR1 SQVTM, CDR2 ANQGSEA. The CDR3 has 12 amino acids.

Comment on this clonotype: The final CDR3 position lacks the conserved phenylalanine or tryptophan, pointing to a likely read error. V usage is TRBV29-1 and J usage is TRBJ1-1; D gene ambiguous. CDR3 length equals 13 residues. CDR1 SQVTM and CDR2 ANQGSEA come from the germline V gene. V was trimmed by 3 bases and J by 0 bases, leaving 8 bases between them. CDR3 in DNA: TGCAGCGTTGAGAGAGCCATGAACACTGAAGCTTTCCTT. Residues: CSVERAMNTEAFL.

J is TRBJ1-6 and V is TRBV4-2; D is possibly TRBD1 (5 bases). Per the germline V gene, CDR1 is LGHNA and CDR2 is YNFKEQ. The CDR3 extends over 15 amino acids. V gave up 1 base and J gave up 10 bases, with 14 bases separating them. CDR3 in amino acids: CASSQGDPAGSPLHF. CDR3 DNA: TGTGCCAGCAGCCAAGGGGACCCGGCGGGGTCACCCCTCCACTTT.

This clonotype was seen ten or more times. The rearrangement uses TRBV6-5 and TRBJ1-2; 8 positions agree with TRBD1. V lost 0 bases, J lost 7 bases, and 4 bases stayed unmatched. The germline CDR1 and CDR2 sequences are MNHEY and SVGAGI. The CDR3 sequence is 14 residues long. CDR3 sequence reads: CASSYSYRGTGYTF. CDR3 sequence (DNA): TGTGCCAGCAGTTACTCGTACAGGGGGACTGGCTACACCTTC.

The rearrangement links TRBV11-1 to TRBJ2-2; 9 nucleotides agree with TRBD2. Germline V lookup: CDR1 SGHAT, CDR2 FQDESV (reference sequence). The CDR3 spans 20 residues. After removal of 7 bases from V and 3 bases from J, the junction contained 21 bases not matched to a gene. The CDR3 is CASKGLKIAGVREYTGELFF. The CDR3, as DNA: TGTGCCAGCAAGGGCCTAAAAATAGCGGGAGTGAGGGAGTACACCGGGGAGCTGTTTTTT. Full variable domain (remainder filled in from reference TRBV11-1 and TRBJ2-2): EAEVAQSPRYKITEKSQAVAFWCDPISGHATLYWYRQILGQGPELLVQFQDESVVDDSQLPKDRFSAERLKGVDSTLKIQPAELGDSAMYLCASKGLKIAGVREYTGELFFGEGSRLTVL.

This clonotype was detected a few times. V is TRBV2 and J is TRBJ2-7; perhaps TRBD1 as D (5 bases). This CDR3 spans 14 amino acids. Germline loops: CDR1 SNHLY, CDR2 FYNNEI. V shed 6 bases and J shed 4 bases, with 16 bases lying between them. The CDR3 DNA sequence: TGTGCCAGCAGGGTTGACAGTGGGGCATACGAGCAGTACTTC. It specifies CASRVDSGAYEQYF.

The rearrangement uses TRBV5-1 and TRBJ2-1, with unresolved D. Trimming took 2 bases from V and 3 from J, leaving 9 bases between them. This CDR3 contains 14 residues. Germline V gene data show CDR1 as SGHRS and CDR2 as YFSETQ. The CDR3 loop is CASSLSTLYNEQFF. DNA for the CDR3: TGCGCCAGCAGCTTAAGCACCCTCTACAATGAGCAGTTCTTC.